The rows below give T cell receptor beta chains drawn from one sample of a study of cytomegalovirus exposure and HLA in healthy donors. Method: immunoSEQ multiplex PCR; TCRdb's copy keeps in-frame clones and lacks some. The repertoire includes some 160,000 clones, roughly 80% of them detected once, and around 1.5% sits in the top ten. Sequencing was done on a sample of PBMCs. Receptors were obtained from a woman aged 25 to 45 in good health and CMV-seronegative. Each CDR3 is given with its conserved first and last residue. Each record gives: clone size, J gene, V gene, D gene, CDR3 DNA, CDR3 protein. A D gene is named only where the DNA matches it firmly. The size field is filled for only some rows; it gives once, few, many or a size class.

few | TRBJ2-5 | TRBV5-6 | TRBD2 | TGTGCCAGCAGCTTGGGACTAGCGGGGGGCCAAGAGACCCAGTACTTC | CASSLGLAGGQETQYF
NA | TRBJ1-3 | TRBV5-1 | TRBD1 | TGCGCCAGCAGCCATGAGACAGGGGGCTCTGGAAACACCATATATTTT | CASSHETGGSGNTIYF
NA | TRBJ2-5 | TRBV18 | TRBD1 | TGTGCCAGCTCACCACAGGGGACAGTAAGAGAGACCCAGTACTTC | CASSPQGTVRETQYF
once | TRBJ2-2 | TRBV25-1 | NA | TGTGCCAGCAGTGAATGGCAGTTATCGGGGGAGCTGTTTTTT | CASSEWQLSGELFF
NA | TRBJ2-6 | TRBV14 | NA | TGTGCCAGCAGCCCAGTTTGGGCCAACGTCCTGACTTTC | CASSPVWANVLTF
NA | TRBJ2-1 | TRBV6-4 | NA | TGTGCCAGCAGTGACACAGCCTACAATGAGCAGTTCTTC | CASSDTAYNEQFF
NA | TRBJ2-6 | TRBV29-1 | NA | TGCAGCGTTGACCGCGAGGGTTCTGGGGCCAACGTCCTGACTTTC | CSVDREGSGANVLTF
NA | TRBJ1-1 | TRBV7-8 | NA | TGTGCCAGCAGCTTAGTGAACAGTCCGGACACTGAAGCTTTCTTT | CASSLVNSPDTEAFF
NA | TRBJ1-2 | TRBV4-2 | TRBD1 | TGTGCCAGCAGCCAGGACAGGGGGAACTATGGCTACACCTTC | CASSQDRGNYGYTF
NA | TRBJ2-5 | TRBV18 | NA | TGTGCCAGCTCGGAGCTCCCTCCGGAGACCCAGTACTTC | CASSELPPETQYF
NA | TRBJ1-2 | TRBV7-8 | NA | TGTGCCAGCAGCTTAGTGGCAGTCGATGGCTACACCTTC | CASSLVAVDGYTF
NA | TRBJ1-6 | TRBV5-4 | TRBD1 | TGTGCCAGCAGCTCCCGGGACAGGGGCAATTCACCCCTCCACTTT | CASSSRDRGNSPLHF
NA | TRBJ1-1 | TRBV5-1 | NA | TGCGCCAGCAGCTTGGGCAGGTCCGACCTCCAAGCTTTCTTT | CASSLGRSDLQAFF
few | TRBJ2-2 | TRBV7-3 | TRBD2 | TGTGCCAGCAGCAGCATGCCGGGGGGGCCCGGGGAGCTGTTTTTT | CASSSMPGGPGELFF
NA | TRBJ2-6 | TRBV5-1 | TRBD1 | TGCGCCAGCAGCTTAGCCGGGACAGGGAGCTCTGGGGCCAACGTCCTGACTTTC | CASSLAGTGSSGANVLTF
NA | TRBJ1-1 | TRBV7-9 | TRBD1 | TGTTCCAGCAGCACCTATAGGGGGCGAGGGAACACTGAAGCTTTCTTT | CSSSTYRGRGNTEAFF
NA | TRBJ2-7 | TRBV13 | NA | TGTGCCAGCAGCTTACAACAGCCCGGCGAGCAGTACTTC | CASSLQQPGEQYF
NA | TRBJ2-7 | TRBV2 | NA | TGTGCCAGCAGGACCCGGGACGAGCAGTACTTC | CASRTRDEQYF
NA | TRBJ2-3 | TRBV29-1 | TRBD1 | TGCAGCGTTGAGGAACTGCGGAAGGGGGCCCCTAGTTGGGGAGAGAGCGCATTCACAGATACGCAGTATTTT | CSVEELRKGAPSWGESAFTDTQYF
NA | TRBJ1-2 | TRBV19 | NA | TGTGCCAGTATGTCTAATGATAACTATGGCTACACCTTC | CASMSNDNYGYTF
few | TRBJ2-1 | TRBV14 | TRBD1 | TGTGCCAGCAGCCAACGGGGGACAGGAGTGGACGAGCAGTTCTTC | CASSQRGTGVDEQFF
NA | TRBJ1-2 | TRBV2 | NA | TGTGCCAGCAGTGAACCCCCGCAGGGGAGCCATGGCTACACCTTC | CASSEPPQGSHGYTF